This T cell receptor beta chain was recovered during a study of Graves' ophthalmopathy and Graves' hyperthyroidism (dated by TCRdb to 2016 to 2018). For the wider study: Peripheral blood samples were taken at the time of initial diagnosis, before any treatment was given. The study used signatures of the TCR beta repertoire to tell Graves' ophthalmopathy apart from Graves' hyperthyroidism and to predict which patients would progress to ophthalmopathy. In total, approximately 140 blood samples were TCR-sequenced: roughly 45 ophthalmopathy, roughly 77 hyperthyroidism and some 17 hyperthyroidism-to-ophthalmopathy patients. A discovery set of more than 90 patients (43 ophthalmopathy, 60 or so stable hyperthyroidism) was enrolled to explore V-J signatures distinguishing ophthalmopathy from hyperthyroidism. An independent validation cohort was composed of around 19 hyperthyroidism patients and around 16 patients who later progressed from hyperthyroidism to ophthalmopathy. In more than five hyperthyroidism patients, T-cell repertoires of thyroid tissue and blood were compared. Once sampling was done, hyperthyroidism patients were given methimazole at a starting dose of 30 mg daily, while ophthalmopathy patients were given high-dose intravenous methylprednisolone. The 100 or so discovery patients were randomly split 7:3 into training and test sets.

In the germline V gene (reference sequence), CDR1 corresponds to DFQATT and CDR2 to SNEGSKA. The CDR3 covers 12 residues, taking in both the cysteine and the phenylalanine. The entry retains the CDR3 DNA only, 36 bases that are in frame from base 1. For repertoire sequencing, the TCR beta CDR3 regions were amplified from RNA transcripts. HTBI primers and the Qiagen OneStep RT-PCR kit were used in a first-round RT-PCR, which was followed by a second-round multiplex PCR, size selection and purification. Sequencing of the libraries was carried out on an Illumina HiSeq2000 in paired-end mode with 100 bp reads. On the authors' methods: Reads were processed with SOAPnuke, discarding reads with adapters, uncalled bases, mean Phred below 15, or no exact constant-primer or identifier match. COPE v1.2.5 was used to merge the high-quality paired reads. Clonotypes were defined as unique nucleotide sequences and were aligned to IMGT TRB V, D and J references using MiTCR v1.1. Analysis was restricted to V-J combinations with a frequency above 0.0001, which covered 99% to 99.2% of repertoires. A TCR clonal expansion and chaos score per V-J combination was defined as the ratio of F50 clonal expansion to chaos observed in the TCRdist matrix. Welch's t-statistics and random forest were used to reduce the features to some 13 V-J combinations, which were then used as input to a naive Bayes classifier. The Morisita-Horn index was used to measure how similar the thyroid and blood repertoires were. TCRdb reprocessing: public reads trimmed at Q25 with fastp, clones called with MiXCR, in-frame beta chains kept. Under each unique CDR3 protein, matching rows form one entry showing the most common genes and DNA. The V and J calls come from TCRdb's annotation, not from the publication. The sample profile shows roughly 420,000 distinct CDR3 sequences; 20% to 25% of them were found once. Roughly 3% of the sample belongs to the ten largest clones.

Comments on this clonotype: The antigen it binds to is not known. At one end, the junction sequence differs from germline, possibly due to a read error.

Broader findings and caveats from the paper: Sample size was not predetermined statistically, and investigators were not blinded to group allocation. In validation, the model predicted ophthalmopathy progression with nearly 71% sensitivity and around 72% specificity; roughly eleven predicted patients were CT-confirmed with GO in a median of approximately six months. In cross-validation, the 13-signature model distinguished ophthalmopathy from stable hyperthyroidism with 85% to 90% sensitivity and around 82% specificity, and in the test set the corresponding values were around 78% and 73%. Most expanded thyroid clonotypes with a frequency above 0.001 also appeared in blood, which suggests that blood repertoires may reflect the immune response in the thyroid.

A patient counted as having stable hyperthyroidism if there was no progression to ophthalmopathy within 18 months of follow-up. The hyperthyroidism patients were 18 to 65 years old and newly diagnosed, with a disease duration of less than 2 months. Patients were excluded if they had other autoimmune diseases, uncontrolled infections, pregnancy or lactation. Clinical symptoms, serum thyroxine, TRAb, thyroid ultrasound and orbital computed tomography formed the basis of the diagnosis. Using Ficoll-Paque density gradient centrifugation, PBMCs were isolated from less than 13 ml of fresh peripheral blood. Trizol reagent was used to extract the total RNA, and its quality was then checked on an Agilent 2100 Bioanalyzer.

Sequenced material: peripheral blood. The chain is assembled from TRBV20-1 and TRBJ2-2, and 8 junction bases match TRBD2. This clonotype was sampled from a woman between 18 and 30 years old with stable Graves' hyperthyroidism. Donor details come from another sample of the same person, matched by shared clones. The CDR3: CSAQRGGGEPFF. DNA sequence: TGCAGTGCTCAACGGGGGGGCGGGGAGCCGTTTTTT.